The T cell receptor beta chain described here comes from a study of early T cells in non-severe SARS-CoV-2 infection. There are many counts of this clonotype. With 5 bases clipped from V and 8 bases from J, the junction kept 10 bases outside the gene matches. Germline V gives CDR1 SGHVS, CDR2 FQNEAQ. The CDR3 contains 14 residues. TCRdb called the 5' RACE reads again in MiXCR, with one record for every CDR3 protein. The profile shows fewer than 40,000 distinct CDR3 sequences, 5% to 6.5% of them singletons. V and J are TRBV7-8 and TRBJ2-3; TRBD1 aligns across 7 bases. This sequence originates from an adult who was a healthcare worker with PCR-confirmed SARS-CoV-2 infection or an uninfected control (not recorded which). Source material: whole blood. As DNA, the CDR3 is TGTGCCAGCAGCCCCCGGGACAGCAGTTTTACGCAGTATTTT. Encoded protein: CASSPRDSSFTQYF.